This T cell receptor beta chain was profiled in a study of cytomegalovirus exposure and HLA in healthy donors. Broader study findings: The listing of 150 to 200 TCR beta chains classed them as cytomegalovirus-associated.

This clone was counted a single time. Its target is not known. Vbeta (60) and Jbeta (13) primers were used in the PCR. The table came from immunoSEQ multiplex PCR; TCRdb's copy has only in-frame clones and leaves some out. The sample contains over 95,000 clones, 76% of which appear only once. The germline V gene encodes CDR1 MGHRA and CDR2 YSYEKL. This CDR3 contains 14 residues. The chain recombines TRBV4-1 with TRBJ2-5; perhaps TRBD2 as D (5 bases). The J call is in doubt because the DNA end fits TRBJ2-7 better. This TCR was recovered from a man aged 40-55 years in good health and CMV-seronegative. Sequencing input: PBMCs. The CDR3 DNA follows: TGCGCCAGCAGCGGGGTCACCGAGGGCTACGAGCAGTACTTC. It yields the protein CASSGVTEGYEQYF.